This paragraph covers one T cell receptor (beta chain) sequence. CDR1 is SGHRS and CDR2 is YFSETQ in the germline V gene. The CDR3 is 14 amino acids. The germline V and J ends were trimmed by 3 bases and 0 bases, with 10 bases remaining between them. TCRdb keeps only in-frame clones here, not all; method: immunoSEQ multiplex PCR. This table holds some 45,000 clones, about 72% found once. This sample is part of a study of radiotherapy plus CTLA-4 blockade in lung cancer. This specimen consisted of peripheral blood, obtained from a patient treated with radiotherapy plus ipilimumab. The clonotype originates from a human donor with non-small cell lung cancer who had stable disease on radiotherapy plus ipilimumab. This chain connects TRBV5-1 to TRBJ2-7, with D perhaps TRBD1 (6 bases). The chain's CDR3 is CASSSRDNSYEQYF. CDR3 nucleotides: TGCGCCAGCAGCTCGAGGGACAACTCCTACGAGCAGTACTTC. The entire variable domain, with the rest obtained from reference TRBV5-1 and TRBJ2-7, is as follows: KAGVTQTPRYLIKTRGQQVTLSCSPISGHRSVSWYQQTPGQGLQFLFEYFSETQRNKGNFPGRFSGRQFSNSRSEMNVSTLELGDSALYLCASSSRDNSYEQYFGPGTRLTVT.